Detailed here is one T cell receptor (beta chain). This record comes from a study of T cell responses to AZD1222 COVID-19 vaccine. From germline, CDR1 is SEHNR and CDR2 FQNEAQ (reference sequence). With 2 bases clipped from V and 3 bases from J, the junction kept 8 bases outside the gene matches. CDR3 length equals 17 residues. TCRdb keeps only in-frame clones here, not all; method: immunoSEQ multiplex PCR. The sample contains tens of thousands of clones, around 84% of which appear only once. This specimen was peripheral blood, taken on day 0 of AZD1222 vaccination. The source of this sequence is an adult in good health. The gene calls are TRBV7-9 and TRBJ1-5, with 9 bases that match TRBD1. The CDR3 region is CASSLSLGTGYNQPQHF. As DNA, the CDR3 is TGTGCCAGCAGCTTATCCCTCGGGACAGGGTACAATCAGCCCCAGCATTTT.